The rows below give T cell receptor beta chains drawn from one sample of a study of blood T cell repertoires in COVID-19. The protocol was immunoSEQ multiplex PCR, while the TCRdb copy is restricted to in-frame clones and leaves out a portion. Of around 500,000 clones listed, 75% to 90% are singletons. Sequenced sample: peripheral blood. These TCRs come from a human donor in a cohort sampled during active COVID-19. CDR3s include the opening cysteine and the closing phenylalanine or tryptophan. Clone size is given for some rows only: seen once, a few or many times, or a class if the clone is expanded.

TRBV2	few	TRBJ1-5	CASGREGNQPQHF
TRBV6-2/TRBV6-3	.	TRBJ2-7	CASSYSGRAPYEQYF
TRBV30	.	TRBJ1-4	CAGGAKGEKLFF
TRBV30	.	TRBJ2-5	CAWEAGGETQYF
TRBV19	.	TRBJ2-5	CASRNRAQETQYF
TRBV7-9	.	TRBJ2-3	CASSLGDTSTDTQYF
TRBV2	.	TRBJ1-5	CASSEGQTNQPQHF
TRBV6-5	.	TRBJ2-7	CASSYQPSGRYEQYF
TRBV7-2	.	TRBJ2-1	CASSPTPRLAGPYNEQFF
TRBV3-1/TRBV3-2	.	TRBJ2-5	CASSQTYGRMTKWETQYF
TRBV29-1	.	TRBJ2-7	CSVGEGKGDYEQYF
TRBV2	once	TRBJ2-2	CASRRASGNTGELFF
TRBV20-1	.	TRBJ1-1	CSASGVAGVRTEAFF
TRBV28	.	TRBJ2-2	CASISLGELFF